What follows are 12 T cell receptor beta chains derived from one specimen sequenced in a study of cytomegalovirus exposure and HLA in healthy donors. With 60 Vbeta and 13 Jbeta primers, the PCR was carried out. Produced via immunoSEQ multiplex PCR; TCRdb's table is partial and in-frame only. Among under 150,000 clones listed, approximately 84% were seen once. What was sequenced was PBMCs. The origin of the receptors is a boy between 2 and 15 years old in good health and CMV-seronegative.

V and J are TRBV19 and TRBJ2-2; 7 positions match TRBD2. Germline CDR1 reads LNHDA; CDR2 reads SQIVND (reference sequence). The CDR3 contains 15 residues. V was pared by 5 bases and J by 4 bases, with 7 bases of the junction left unmatched. The CDR3 reads CASSPRGGSTGELFF. CDR3 DNA: TGTGCCAGTAGTCCTCGGGGAGGGAGCACCGGGGAGCTGTTTTTT.

The table lists this clone with a count of one. The genes are TRBV9 and TRBJ1-2, with TRBD1 matching over 10 bases. Trimming cost V 4 bases and J 6 bases; bases outside gene matches: 12. Germline assignment: CDR1 SGDLS and CDR2 YYNGEE. This CDR3 contains 16 residues. The CDR3 DNA is TGTGCCAGCAGCTCCCACCCCTCTGGGACAGGGGATGGCTACACCTTC. As protein: CASSSHPSGTGDGYTF.

This rearrangement joins TRBV11-3 to TRBJ2-7, with D possibly being TRBD2 (5 bases). Trimming removed 5 bases at V and 6 bases at J, with 17 bases between. Looked up from germline, CDR1 is SGHNT and CDR2 is YENEEA. The CDR3 has 14 residues. CDR3 amino acids: CASSRGAIEGEQYF. CDR3 nucleotide sequence: TGTGCCAGCAGCCGGGGAGCAATCGAGGGCGAGCAGTACTTC.

The chain carries TRBV6-6 and TRBJ2-2; maybe TRBD1 (6 bases). The CDR3 is 14 residues long. The germline V gene has CDR1 MNHNY and CDR2 SVGAGI (reference sequence). The germline V and J ends were trimmed by 5 bases and 1 base, with 8 bases remaining between them. CDR3 sequence reads: CASSAQGNTGELFF. The CDR3, as DNA: TGTGCCAGCAGTGCACAGGGGAACACCGGGGAGCTGTTTTTT.

The rearrangement links TRBV19 to TRBJ2-3; 8 bases agree with TRBD2. Germline loops: CDR1 LNHDA, CDR2 SQIVND (reference sequence). V lost 5 bases to trimming and J lost 1 base; unmatched junction nucleotides: 5. The CDR3 covers 15 residues. This CDR3 is CASSQISGGTDTQYF. For the CDR3, the DNA is TGTGCCAGTAGTCAAATTAGCGGGGGCACAGATACGCAGTATTTT.

The chain has TRBV27 and TRBJ1-1; 7 bases are a match to TRBD1. This CDR3 spans 13 amino acids. Losses at the gene ends were 1 base for V and 11 bases for J; bases not matched to a gene: 7. Germline V lookup: CDR1 MNHEY, CDR2 SMNVEV (reference sequence). The CDR3 loop is CASSLYVGGWAFF. CDR3 nucleotides: TGTGCCAGCAGTTTATATGTAGGGGGCTGGGCTTTCTTT.

V gene TRBV9 combines with J gene TRBJ1-3; D gene ambiguous. Trimming shortened V by 3 bases and J by 0 bases, and 10 bases separated the two germline ends. Per the germline V gene, CDR1 is SGDLS and CDR2 is YYNGEE. The CDR3 has 15 residues. CDR3 region: CASSAEGNSGNTIYF. The CDR3 nucleotides read TGTGCCAGCAGCGCCGAGGGCAACTCTGGAAACACCATATATTTT. The whole variable domain, remainder taken from reference TRBV9 and TRBJ1-3, is DSGVTQTPKHLITATGQRVTLRCSPRSGDLSVYWYQQSLDQGLQFLIQYYNGEERAKGNILERFSAQQFPDLHSELNLSSLELGDSALYFCASSAEGNSGNTIYFGEGSWLTVV.

V and J are TRBV9 and TRBJ2-3, with TRBD2 matching over 9 bases. Germline V lookup: CDR1 SGDLS, CDR2 YYNGEE. The V and J ends lost 3 bases and 1 base, in that order; junction bases with no gene match: 15. CDR3 length equals 19 residues. The CDR3 DNA reads as TGTGCCAGCAGCGACGGGAGGGTTCGGCTAGCGGGGCGCACAGATACGCAGTATTTT. Residues: CASSDGRVRLAGRTDTQYF.

The sample holds a few counts of this clone. The CDR3 is CASSQREGPSSYEQYV. DNA of the CDR3: TGTGCCAGCAGCCAGCGGGAGGGCCCTAGCTCCTACGAGCAGTACGTC. V gene TRBV2 combines with J gene TRBJ2-7; 10 bases map to TRBD2. The CDR3 contains 16 residues. The V segment lost 6 bases and the J segment 0 bases; nucleotides outside the gene matches: 8. The germline gives CDR1 SNHLY, CDR2 FYNNEI.

The chain joins TRBV4-2 to TRBJ2-2; D is perhaps TRBD2 (6 bases). Trimming cost V 0 bases and J 4 bases, with 9 bases left between them. The CDR3 loop spans 15 amino acids. Germline V gene lookup returns CDR1 LGHNA and CDR2 YNFKEQ. Written as DNA, the CDR3 is TGTGCCAGCAGCCAAGAACTAGCCGGCACCGGGGAGCTGTTTTTT. This gives the protein CASSQELAGTGELFF.

CDR3 amino acids: CASSLRLQVSYNEQFF. The CDR3 DNA is TGTGCCAGCAGTTTACGTCTACAGGTTTCCTACAATGAGCAGTTCTTC. This chain uses TRBV27 with TRBJ2-1; weak D call: TRBD1 (5 bases). The germline gives CDR1 MNHEY, CDR2 SMNVEV (reference sequence). The CDR3 spans 16 residues. The V end lost 2 bases, the J end lost 1 base, and 12 bases lay between the germline ends.

V gene TRBV9 combines with J gene TRBJ2-2, with TRBD1 matching 7 bases. Germline V gene data show CDR1 as SGDLS and CDR2 as YYNGEE. The CDR3 covers 15 residues. The V and J ends lost 5 bases and 11 bases, in that order; junction bases with no gene match: 15. The CDR3 region has the DNA TGTGCCAGCAGTCCGATTACAGGGGCGTTGGGAGAGCTGTTTTTT. This translates into CASSPITGALGELFF.